These 18 T cell receptor beta chains came from one sample sequenced in a study of cytomegalovirus exposure and HLA in healthy donors (dated by TCRdb to 2016 to 2017). Library preparation employed the immunoSEQ multiplex PCR assay. The multiplex PCR relied on a mix of 60 forward primers for TCR Vbeta segments and 13 reverse primers for TCR Jbeta segments. TCRdb took this table from immuneACCESS and kept in-frame rearrangements with V and J called. Such tables lack part of the clones; where checked against another copy, unresolved V genes explain under half of the gap, and the rest is unexplained. The sample table records around 130,000 clones; 81% of these occur just once. About 2% of the sample goes to the ten largest clones. Source material: PBMCs. These receptor sequences come from a woman aged 40 to 50 in good health and CMV-seronegative.

The rearrangement joins TRBV5-1 to TRBJ2-3; D possibly corresponds to TRBD2 (5 bases). This CDR3 has 16 residues. The V gene lost 2 bases and the J gene lost 1 base, with 14 bases spanning the gap. The germline V gene encodes CDR1 SGHRS and CDR2 YFSETQ. The CDR3 protein is CASSFQSGRGTDTQYF. In DNA form, the CDR3 reads TGCGCCAGCAGCTTCCAAAGCGGAAGAGGCACAGATACGCAGTATTTT.

The rearrangement uses TRBV5-4 and TRBJ1-1; 12 nucleotides line up with TRBD1. The V gene end was trimmed by 0 bases and the J gene end by 5 bases; junction bases not matched to a gene: 5. The V gene's germline CDR1 is SGHNT and CDR2 YYREEE (reference sequence). The CDR3 runs to 16 residues. The CDR3 region has the DNA TGTGCCAGCAGCTTGGGGGGACAGGGGGCTTGGACTGAAGCTTTCTTT. Amino acids: CASSLGGQGAWTEAFF.

The V gene is TRBV5-4, the J gene TRBJ1-1, with 10 bases matching TRBD1. The CDR3 is 15 residues long. Germline trimming cut 2 bases from V and 0 bases from J; bases unmatched to any gene: 1. Germline V gene data show CDR1 as SGHNT and CDR2 as YYREEE (reference sequence). This chain's CDR3 is CASSFGTGVNTEAFF. The CDR3 DNA follows: TGTGCCAGCAGCTTTGGGACAGGGGTGAACACTGAAGCTTTCTTT.

Here the CDR3 reads CASSALKYGYTF. CDR3 DNA sequence: TGTGCCAGCAGCGCACTGAAGTATGGCTACACCTTC. This chain connects TRBV9 to TRBJ1-2; D gene unclear. This CDR3 spans 12 amino acids. Trimming stripped 3 bases from V and 5 bases from J, with 8 bases between. CDR1 and CDR2 from the germline V gene are SGDLS and YYNGEE.

This clone was picked up a small number of times. V gene TRBV29-1 combines with J gene TRBJ2-7, with D tentatively TRBD1 (5 bases). V was trimmed by 4 bases and J by 2 bases, leaving 12 bases between them. The CDR3 has 13 amino acids. Per the germline V gene, CDR1 is SQVTM and CDR2 is ANQGSEA. CDR3 residues: CSVGVGEPYEQYF. CDR3 sequence (DNA): TGCAGCGTTGGGGTAGGGGAACCCTACGAGCAGTACTTC.

This chain uses TRBV7-7 with TRBJ2-5; 8 positions match TRBD2. This CDR3 is built from 16 residues. CDR1 and CDR2 (germline): SSHAT, FNYEAQ (reference sequence). J was trimmed by 0 bases and V by 5 bases; bases with no gene match: 8. This CDR3 reads CASSVYSGENQETQYF. As DNA, the CDR3 is TGTGCCAGCAGCGTATATAGCGGGGAAAACCAAGAGACCCAGTACTTC.

V gene TRBV5-6 combines with J gene TRBJ1-2; 9 bases fit TRBD1. This CDR3 is 15 amino acids long. V shed 1 base and J 8 bases; nucleotides not matched to a gene: 9. Germline V gene data show CDR1 as SGHDT and CDR2 as YYEEEE. The CDR3 nucleotides are TGTGCCAGCAGCTTGTTCGGGACAGGGACTTACGGCTACACCTTC. Protein sequence: CASSLFGTGTYGYTF. The entire variable domain, with the rest obtained from reference TRBV5-6 and TRBJ1-2, is as follows: DAGVTQSPTHLIKTRGQQVTLRCSPKSGHDTVSWYQQALGQGPQFIFQYYEEEERQRGNFPDRFSGHQFPNYSSELNVNALLLGDSALYLCASSLFGTGTYGYTFGSGTRLTVV.

J is TRBJ2-1 and V is TRBV7-9; 15 bases match TRBD2. The CDR3 spans 18 residues. The ends lost 6 bases at V and 0 bases at J; junction bases unmatched: 6. Germline lookup yields CDR1 SEHNR and CDR2 FQNEAQ (reference sequence). DNA of the CDR3: TGTGCCAGCAGTGTGGGGACTAGCGGGGGGAGCTCCTACAATGAGCAGTTCTTC. Translation: CASSVGTSGGSSYNEQFF.

V and J are TRBV6-6 and TRBJ1-5; a possible D gene is TRBD1 (6 bases). CDR1 is MNHNY, CDR2 SVGAGI, per germline (reference sequence). The CDR3 runs 15 residues. The V end was cut by 4 bases, the J end by 5 bases, with 15 bases between. CDR3 bases: TGTGCCAGCAGTTGGTTGCAGGGGATCCATCAGCCCCAGCATTTT. It encodes CASSWLQGIHQPQHF.

The rearrangement links TRBV6-6 to TRBJ2-1; perhaps TRBD1 as D (5 bases). Per germline, CDR1 MNHNY and CDR2 SVGAGI (reference sequence). Trimming left V 8 bases short and J 1 base short, with 12 bases between. The CDR3 contains 14 residues. CDR3 DNA: TGTGCCAGCCTCCGTGGACAATCCTACAATGAGCAGTTCTTC. Encoded protein: CASLRGQSYNEQFF.

This clone was recorded only once. The chain has TRBV5-4 and TRBJ2-2, with 14 positions matching TRBD2. This CDR3 region has 18 residues. Germline values: CDR1 SGHNT, CDR2 YYREEE (reference sequence). With 5 bases clipped from V and 5 bases from J, the junction kept 11 bases outside the gene matches. CDR3 amino acids: CASSPWGLAGAGTGELFF. For the CDR3, the DNA is TGTGCCAGCAGTCCGTGGGGACTAGCGGGAGCAGGGACCGGGGAGCTGTTTTTT.

The V call is TRBV7-2, the J call TRBJ2-5; 9 positions match TRBD2. The junction had 10 bases not matched to a gene; V was cut back by 6 bases and J by 5 bases. The CDR3 spans 15 residues. CDR1 SGHTA and CDR2 FQGNSA come from the germline V gene. The CDR3, as DNA: TGTGCCAGCAGATCTCAAGGGGCGGGAGGGGAGACCCAGTACTTC. This codes for CASRSQGAGGETQYF.

This clone appeared once. The chain couples TRBV4-2 to TRBJ2-7; 11 nucleotides match TRBD2. CDR1 and CDR2 (germline): LGHNA, YNFKEQ. CDR3 length: 14 residues. V dropped 4 bases and J dropped 13; count of bases not matched to a gene: 12. The CDR3 region has the DNA TGTGCCAGCAGCCTCCCGGGGGGACTAGCGGAGGGTTACTTC. It codes for CASSLPGGLAEGYF.

V is TRBV2 and J is TRBJ2-3, with TRBD2 matching 14 bases. V lost 6 bases to trimming and J lost 5 bases; unmatched junction nucleotides: 10. The length of the CDR3 is 17 residues. Germline assignment: CDR1 SNHLY and CDR2 FYNNEI. The CDR3 loop reads CASSRRTSGGSGDTQYF. The DNA of the CDR3 is TGTGCCAGCAGCAGAAGGACTAGCGGGGGGTCGGGAGATACGCAGTATTTT.

This clone was seen a single time. This chain links TRBV6-6 with TRBJ2-7; D possibly corresponds to TRBD2 (6 bases). CDR1 and CDR2 (germline): MNHNY, SVGAGI (reference sequence). CDR3 length equals 14 residues. The ends were cut back, 5 bases at V and 2 bases at J, with 13 bases in the middle. CDR3 nucleotide sequence: TGTGCCAGCAGTCCCCGGGAGTTGGCCTACGAGCAGTACTTC. This encodes CASSPRELAYEQYF.

This clone was seen only a few times. The chain couples TRBV10-1 to TRBJ1-3, with 11 bases aligning to TRBD1. The V gene's germline CDR1 is WNHNN and CDR2 SYGVQD (reference sequence). V lost 3 bases to trimming and J lost 2 bases; unmatched junction nucleotides: 3. CDR3 length: 16 amino acids. This CDR3 is CASSDGQGAPGNTIYF. As DNA, the CDR3 is TGCGCCAGCAGTGACGGACAGGGGGCTCCTGGAAACACCATATATTTT.

The chain uses TRBV13 and TRBJ1-2, with TRBD1 matching over 7 bases. Germline V gene lookup returns CDR1 PRHDT and CDR2 FYEKMQ (reference sequence). With 1 base clipped from V and 5 bases from J, the junction kept 4 bases outside the gene matches. The CDR3 consists of 14 residues. For the CDR3, the DNA is TGTGCCAGCAGCTTAGAGGGGGCGCGGTATGGCTACACCTTC. It yields the protein CASSLEGARYGYTF.

The V gene is TRBV7-2, the J gene TRBJ2-7, with D possibly TRBD2 on 6 matching bases. From germline, CDR1 is SGHTA and CDR2 FQGNSA. The CDR3 has 14 residues. V lost 5 bases, J lost 0 bases, and 11 bases lay in between. In nucleotides, the CDR3 is TGTGCCAGCAGCCCAGGAGGGAGCTCCTACGAGCAGTACTTC. Protein product: CASSPGGSSYEQYF.